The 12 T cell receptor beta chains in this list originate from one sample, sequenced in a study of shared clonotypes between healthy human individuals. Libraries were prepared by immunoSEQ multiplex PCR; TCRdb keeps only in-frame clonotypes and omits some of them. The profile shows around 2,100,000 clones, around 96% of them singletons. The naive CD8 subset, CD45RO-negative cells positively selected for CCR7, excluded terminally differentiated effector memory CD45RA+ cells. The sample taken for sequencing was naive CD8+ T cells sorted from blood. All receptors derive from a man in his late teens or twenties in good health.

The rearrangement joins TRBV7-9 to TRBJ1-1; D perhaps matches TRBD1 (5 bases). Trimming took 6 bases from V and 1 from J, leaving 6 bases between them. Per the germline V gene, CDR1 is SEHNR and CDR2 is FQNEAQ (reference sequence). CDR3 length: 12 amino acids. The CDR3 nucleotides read TGTGCCAGCAGACAGGAGAACACTGAAGCTTTCTTT. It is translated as CASRQENTEAFF.

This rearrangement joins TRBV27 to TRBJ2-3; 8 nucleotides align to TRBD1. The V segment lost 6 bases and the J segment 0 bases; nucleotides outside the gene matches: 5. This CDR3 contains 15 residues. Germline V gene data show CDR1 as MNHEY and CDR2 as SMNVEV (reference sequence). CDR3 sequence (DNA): TGTGCCAGCAGGGAAGGACAGGGTAGCACAGATACGCAGTATTTT. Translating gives CASREGQGSTDTQYF.

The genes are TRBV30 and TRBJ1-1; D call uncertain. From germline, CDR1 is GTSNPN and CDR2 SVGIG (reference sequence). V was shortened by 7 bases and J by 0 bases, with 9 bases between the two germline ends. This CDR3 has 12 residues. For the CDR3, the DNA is TGTGCCTACACCCCGGTGAACACTGAAGCTTTCTTT. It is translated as CAYTPVNTEAFF.

In nucleotides, the CDR3 is TGTGCCAGCAGCGGCAGCGCTAGCGGCACAGATACGCAGTATTTT. Protein product: CASSGSASGTDTQYF. This chain connects TRBV7-9 to TRBJ2-3; D is perhaps TRBD2 (6 bases). The CDR3 is 15 residues long. Trimming removed 5 bases at V and 1 base at J, with 13 bases between. Germline V CDR1 and CDR2: SEHNR, FQNEAQ (reference sequence).

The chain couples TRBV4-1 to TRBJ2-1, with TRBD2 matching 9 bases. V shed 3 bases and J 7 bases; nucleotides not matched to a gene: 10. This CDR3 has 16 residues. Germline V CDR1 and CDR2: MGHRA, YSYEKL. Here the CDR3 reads CASSHHSGSVNNEQFF. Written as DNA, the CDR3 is TGCGCCAGCAGCCACCATAGCGGGAGTGTGAATAATGAGCAGTTCTTC.

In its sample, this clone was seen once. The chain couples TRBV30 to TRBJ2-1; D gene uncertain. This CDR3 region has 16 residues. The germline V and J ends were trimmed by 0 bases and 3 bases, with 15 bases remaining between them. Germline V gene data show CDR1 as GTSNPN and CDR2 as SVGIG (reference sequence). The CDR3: CAWSVVEELHYNEQFF. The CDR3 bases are TGTGCCTGGAGTGTAGTAGAAGAATTACACTACAATGAGCAGTTCTTC.

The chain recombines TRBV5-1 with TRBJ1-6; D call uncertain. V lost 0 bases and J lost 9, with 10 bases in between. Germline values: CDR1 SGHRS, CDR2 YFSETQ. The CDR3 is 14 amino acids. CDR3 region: CASSLAGVGSPLHF. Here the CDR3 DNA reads TGCGCCAGCAGCTTGGCTGGGGTCGGTTCACCCCTCCACTTT.

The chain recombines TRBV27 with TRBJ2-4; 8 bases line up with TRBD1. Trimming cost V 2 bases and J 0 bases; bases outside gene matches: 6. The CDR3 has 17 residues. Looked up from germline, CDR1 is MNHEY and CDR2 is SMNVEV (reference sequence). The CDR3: CASSLQQGELAKNIQYF. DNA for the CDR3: TGTGCCAGCAGTTTACAACAGGGGGAACTAGCCAAAAACATTCAGTACTTC.

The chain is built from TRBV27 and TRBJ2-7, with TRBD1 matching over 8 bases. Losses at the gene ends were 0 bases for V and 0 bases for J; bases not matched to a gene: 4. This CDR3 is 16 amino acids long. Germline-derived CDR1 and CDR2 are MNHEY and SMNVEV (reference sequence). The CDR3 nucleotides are TGTGCCAGCAGTTTATCGGGGGGACAGGTCTCCTACGAGCAGTACTTC. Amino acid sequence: CASSLSGGQVSYEQYF.

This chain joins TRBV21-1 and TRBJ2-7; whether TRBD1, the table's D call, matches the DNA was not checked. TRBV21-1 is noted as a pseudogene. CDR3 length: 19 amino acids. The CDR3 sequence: CASSNYPKPTWTGSYEQYF. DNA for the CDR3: TGTGCCAGCAGCAATTACCCCAAACCCACCTGGACAGGGAGCTACGAGCAGTACTTC.

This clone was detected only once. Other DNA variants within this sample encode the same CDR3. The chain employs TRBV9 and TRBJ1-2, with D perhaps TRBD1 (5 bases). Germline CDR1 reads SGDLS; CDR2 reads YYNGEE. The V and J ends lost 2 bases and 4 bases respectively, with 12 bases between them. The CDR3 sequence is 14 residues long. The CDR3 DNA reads TGTGCCAGCAGCGTTGGGGGGGGTAGCTATGGCTACACCTTC. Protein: CASSVGGGSYGYTF.

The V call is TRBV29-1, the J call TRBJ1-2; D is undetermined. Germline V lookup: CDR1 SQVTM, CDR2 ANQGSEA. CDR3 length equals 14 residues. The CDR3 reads CTVVDGRMNYGYTF. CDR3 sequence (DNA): TGCACCGTAGTTGACGGGAGAATGAACTATGGCTACACCTTC.